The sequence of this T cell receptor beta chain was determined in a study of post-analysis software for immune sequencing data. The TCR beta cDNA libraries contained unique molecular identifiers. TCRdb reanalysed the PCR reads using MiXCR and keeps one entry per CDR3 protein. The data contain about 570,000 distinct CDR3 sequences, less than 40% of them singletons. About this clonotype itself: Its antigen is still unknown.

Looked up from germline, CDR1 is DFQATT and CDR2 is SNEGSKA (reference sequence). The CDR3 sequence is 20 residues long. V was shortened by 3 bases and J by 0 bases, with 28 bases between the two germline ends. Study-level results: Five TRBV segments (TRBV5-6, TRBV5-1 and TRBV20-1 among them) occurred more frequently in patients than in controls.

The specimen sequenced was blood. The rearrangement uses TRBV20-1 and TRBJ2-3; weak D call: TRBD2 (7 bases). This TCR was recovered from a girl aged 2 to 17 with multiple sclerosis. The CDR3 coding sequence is TGCAGTGCTAGTTCTGGTTTGGTGGCGGGGGCCCTACTCAGCACAGATACGCAGTATTTT. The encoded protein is CSASSGLVAGALLSTDTQYF.